The 32 T cell receptor beta chains presented below share a single source sample, sequenced in a study of cytomegalovirus exposure and HLA in healthy donors. 60 Vbeta and 13 Jbeta primers were used in PCR. TCRdb keeps only in-frame clones here, not all; method: immunoSEQ multiplex PCR. The sample holds about 130,000 clones. The source material was PBMCs. The source is a man aged 18-30 years in good health and CMV-seronegative.

This chain links TRBV30 with TRBJ1-5; D gene unclear. This CDR3 spans 15 amino acids. The V gene lost 0 bases and the J gene lost 0 bases, with 9 bases spanning the gap. Germline lookup yields CDR1 GTSNPN and CDR2 SVGIG (reference sequence). CDR3 residues: CAWSVRRNSNQPQHF. DNA for the CDR3: TGTGCCTGGAGTGTACGCAGGAATAGCAATCAGCCCCAGCATTTT.

The chain has TRBV2 and TRBJ1-2, with D tentatively TRBD1 (5 bases). Germline values: CDR1 SNHLY, CDR2 FYNNEI. The CDR3 has 13 amino acids. With 6 bases removed from V and 2 bases from J, the gap between germline ends came to 10 bases. CDR3 amino acids: CASSLQENYGYTF. The DNA for the CDR3 is TGTGCCAGCAGCCTACAGGAGAACTATGGCTACACCTTC.

The rearrangement links TRBV14 to TRBJ1-1; D call uncertain. This CDR3 comprises 15 residues. V was clipped by 1 base and J by 6 bases, with 15 bases between them. The V gene's germline CDR1 is SGHDN and CDR2 FVKESK. The CDR3 nucleotides read TGTGCCAGCAGCCAAGCCGAGTGGGTGGGCGCTGAAGCTTTCTTT. Encoded protein: CASSQAEWVGAEAFF.

V gene TRBV5-1 combines with J gene TRBJ1-1; 8 bases are shared with TRBD1. Germline V gene data show CDR1 as SGHRS and CDR2 as YFSETQ. The CDR3 spans 17 residues. The junction had 8 bases not matched to a gene; V was cut back by 1 base and J by 0 bases. The CDR3 DNA follows: TGCGCCAGCAGCTTGACAGGGGGACCTCAATTGAACACTGAAGCTTTCTTT. Translation: CASSLTGGPQLNTEAFF.

The rearrangement uses TRBV7-2 and TRBJ1-6; 7 bases agree with TRBD1. This CDR3 is built from 14 residues. V trimming: 3 bases; J trimming: 5 bases; junction bases outside the gene matches: 1. CDR1 and CDR2 from the germline V gene are SGHTA and FQGNSA. CDR3 sequence: CASSFRGDNSPLHF. CDR3 sequence (DNA): TGTGCCAGCAGCTTCAGGGGGGATAATTCACCCCTCCACTTT.

The rearrangement uses TRBV6-4 and TRBJ2-5; D is ambiguous. The CDR3 length is 13 residues. Germline V CDR1 and CDR2: MRHNA, SNTAGT. V was pared by 4 bases and J by 7 bases, with 13 bases between. The CDR3, as DNA: TGTGCCAGCAGTGGGCCTAGTTTAGTGACCCAGTACTTC. It is translated as CASSGPSLVTQYF.

The chain uses TRBV6-4 and TRBJ2-1, with 7 bases lining up with TRBD1. The CDR3 consists of 14 residues. CDR1 is MRHNA, CDR2 SNTAGT, per germline. V was clipped by 2 bases and J by 7 bases; unmatched bases: 5. Written as DNA, the CDR3 is TGTGCCAGCAGTGACGGGCAGGGGGAAAATGAGCAGTTCTTC. It encodes CASSDGQGENEQFF.

V is TRBV25-1 and J is TRBJ1-1, with D hard to call. There are 12 residues in the CDR3. Germline-derived CDR1 and CDR2 are MGHDK and SYGVNS. The V end was cut by 3 bases, the J end by 5 bases, with 7 bases between. For the CDR3, the DNA is TGTGCCAGCAGTGAGAGGGATACTGAAGCTTTCTTT. As protein: CASSERDTEAFF.

This rearrangement joins TRBV9 to TRBJ1-4, with D tentatively TRBD1 (6 bases). V shed 3 bases and J shed 4 bases, with 13 bases lying between them. This CDR3 has 15 amino acids. Germline-derived CDR1 and CDR2 are SGDLS and YYNGEE. This chain's CDR3 is CASSGGGQFNEKLFF. CDR3 DNA: TGTGCCAGCAGCGGAGGAGGACAGTTTAATGAAAAACTGTTTTTT.

V gene TRBV4-1 combines with J gene TRBJ1-1, with D perhaps matching TRBD1 (6 bases). Trimming took off 0 bases at V and 5 bases at J, with 16 bases between the two ends. CDR1 is MGHRA, CDR2 YSYEKL, per germline. The CDR3 has 16 residues. CDR3 sequence (DNA): TGCGCCAGCAGCCAAGATCGCGGGGGCACCATGACTGAAGCTTTCTTT. It codes for CASSQDRGGTMTEAFF.

This chain joins TRBV29-1 and TRBJ1-1; 8 nucleotides agree with TRBD1. The junction had 18 bases not matched to a gene; V was cut back by 7 bases and J by 5 bases. Looked up from germline, CDR1 is SQVTM and CDR2 is ANQGSEA. This CDR3 is 16 amino acids long. CDR3 nucleotide sequence: TGCAGCGCCGTTTTCCACGGACAGGGTTTGTGGACTGAAGCTTTCTTT. Translated, it gives CSAVFHGQGLWTEAFF.

The V gene is TRBV7-2, the J gene TRBJ1-5, with D perhaps matching TRBD1 (5 bases). Germline lookup yields CDR1 SGHTA and CDR2 FQGNSA. The CDR3 sequence is 17 residues long. V lost 2 bases and J lost 0, with 14 bases in between. The chain's CDR3 is CASSLYVGRGSNQPQHF. For the CDR3, the DNA is TGTGCCAGCAGCTTATACGTGGGGAGGGGTAGCAATCAGCCCCAGCATTTT.

The genes are TRBV6-1 and TRBJ2-7; D is possibly TRBD1 (6 bases). The CDR3 is 16 residues long. Trimming took 4 bases from V and 2 from J, leaving 18 bases between them. In germline, CDR1 is MNHNS, CDR2 SASEGT. DNA of the CDR3: TGTGCCAGCAGTGCCCCTGATCACAGGGTCCCCTACGAGCAGTACTTC. Translating it yields CASSAPDHRVPYEQYF.

The genes are TRBV15 and TRBJ2-2, with TRBD2 as a possible D gene (6 bases). In germline, CDR1 is LNHNV, CDR2 YYDKDF (reference sequence). The CDR3 is 15 residues long. V dropped 0 bases and J dropped 7 bases, with 12 bases sitting between them. Here the CDR3 reads CATSRELGGGGELFF. The DNA for the CDR3 is TGTGCCACCAGCAGAGAATTGGGGGGAGGCGGGGAGCTGTTTTTT.

The J gene is TRBJ1-2, the V gene TRBV11-2, with D unclear. CDR3 length: 11 amino acids. Germline V gives CDR1 SGHAT, CDR2 FQNNGV. V lost 4 bases to trimming and J lost 3 bases, with 3 bases between them. In DNA, the CDR3 is TGTGCCAGCAGCTCCGACTATGGCTACACCTTC. Translated: CASSSDYGYTF.

The chain links TRBV6-1 to TRBJ2-5; unclear D gene. The CDR3 consists of 13 residues. Trimming removed 5 bases at V and 2 bases at J, with 9 bases between. Germline V lookup: CDR1 MNHNS, CDR2 SASEGT. CDR3 sequence reads: CASSLQHQETQYF. The DNA for the CDR3 is TGTGCCAGCAGTTTACAGCATCAAGAGACCCAGTACTTC.

The rearrangement links TRBV11-3 to TRBJ2-1; D unresolved. Germline V lookup: CDR1 SGHNT, CDR2 YENEEA. V dropped 5 bases and J dropped 4 bases, with 3 bases sitting between them. The CDR3 covers 11 residues. The CDR3 is CASSQYNEQFF. DNA of the CDR3: TGTGCCAGCAGCCAATACAATGAGCAGTTCTTC.

The chain employs TRBV10-3 and TRBJ2-5, with 8 bases aligning to TRBD2. Germline values: CDR1 ENHRY, CDR2 SYGVKD. The CDR3 is 16 residues long. V was clipped by 8 bases and J by 3 bases; unmatched bases: 14. This CDR3 reads CAISSGTRRGEETQYF. CDR3 bases: TGTGCCATCTCGAGCGGGACTAGGCGGGGGGAAGAGACCCAGTACTTC.

J is TRBJ1-5 and V is TRBV30, with a possible D match to TRBD1 (6 bases). The CDR3 consists of 12 residues. Germline assignment: CDR1 GTSNPN and CDR2 SVGIG (reference sequence). Trimming stripped 8 bases from V and 4 bases from J, with 12 bases between. The CDR3 loop reads CALSRGNQPQHF. CDR3 sequence (DNA): TGTGCCCTCTCGAGGGGGAATCAGCCCCAGCATTTT.

The chain joins TRBV10-1 to TRBJ2-1; D might be TRBD1 (6 bases). This CDR3 is built from 16 residues. V dropped 3 bases and J dropped 9 bases, with 21 bases sitting between them. CDR1 and CDR2 from the germline V gene are WNHNN and SYGVQD (reference sequence). The CDR3: CASSDSLGPRGGEQFF. The CDR3 nucleotides read TGCGCCAGCAGTGATTCTCTCGGTCCAAGAGGGGGTGAGCAGTTCTTC.

The genes are TRBV11-2 and TRBJ1-1; D perhaps matches TRBD1 (6 bases). This CDR3 has 13 amino acids. Trimming cost V 4 bases and J 8 bases, with 14 bases left between them. Germline lookup yields CDR1 SGHAT and CDR2 FQNNGV. The CDR3 here is CASSSTGWSEAFF. DNA for the CDR3: TGTGCCAGCAGCTCTACAGGGTGGTCGGAAGCTTTCTTT.

The chain recombines TRBV5-1 with TRBJ2-5; TRBD1 might be the D (6 bases). The CDR3 runs 16 residues. Germline CDR1 and CDR2: SGHRS and YFSETQ. V lost 0 bases, J lost 1 base, and 13 bases lay in between. Here the CDR3 DNA reads TGCGCCAGCAGCTTGGGGGCCCTACAGGGCCAAGAGACCCAGTACTTC. As protein: CASSLGALQGQETQYF.

The chain couples TRBV2 to TRBJ1-6; weak D call: TRBD1 (5 bases). Per germline, CDR1 SNHLY and CDR2 FYNNEI. Trimming shortened V by 1 base and J by 9 bases, and 13 bases separated the two germline ends. The CDR3 loop spans 15 amino acids. CDR3 sequence reads: CASSEVAREGSPLHF. The CDR3 DNA is TGTGCCAGCAGTGAAGTGGCCAGGGAGGGTTCACCCCTCCACTTT.

The chain employs TRBV28 and TRBJ1-2; maybe TRBD1 (6 bases). Trimming cost V 3 bases and J 8 bases, with 13 bases left between them. CDR1 MDHEN and CDR2 SYDVKM come from the germline V gene. The CDR3 extends over 13 amino acids. In nucleotides, the CDR3 is TGTGCCAGCAGTTTGGGACACATCACCGGCTACACCTTC. It specifies CASSLGHITGYTF.

This chain uses TRBV5-6 with TRBJ2-5; D perhaps matches TRBD2 (6 bases). The DNA end favors TRBJ2-7, so the J call may be wrong. Germline CDR1 and CDR2: SGHDT and YYEEEE. The CDR3 runs to 15 residues. CDR3 sequence: CASSLAGRNLYEQYF. CDR3 nucleotides: TGTGCCAGCAGCTTGGCAGGGAGGAACCTATACGAGCAGTACTTC.

The rearrangement uses TRBV6-5 and TRBJ1-1, with TRBD1 as a possible D gene (6 bases). The germline CDR1 and CDR2 sequences are MNHEY and SVGAGI. V lost 6 bases, J lost 2 bases, and 13 bases lay in between. The CDR3 contains 14 residues. The DNA of the CDR3 is TGTGCCAGCAGGACCACAGGGTTAAACACTGAAGCTTTCTTT. Its translation is CASRTTGLNTEAFF.

CDR3 protein: CASSHGGQNIQYF. CDR3 DNA: TGTGCCAGCAGCCACGGGGGACAAAACATTCAGTACTTC. V gene TRBV11-2 combines with J gene TRBJ2-4; D is possibly TRBD2 (6 bases). Germline V CDR1 and CDR2: SGHAT, FQNNGV. The length of the CDR3 is 13 residues. The ends were cut back, 5 bases at V and 5 bases at J, with 10 bases in the middle.

V and J are TRBV6-1 and TRBJ2-3; 9 bases line up with TRBD2. This CDR3 has 13 residues. Germline values: CDR1 MNHNS, CDR2 SASEGT. J lost 4 bases, V lost 8 bases, and 4 bases had no gene match. CDR3 DNA: TGTGCCAGCGAACTAGCGGGCTCAGATACGCAGTATTTT. Its protein is CASELAGSDTQYF.

The rearrangement uses TRBV4-1 and TRBJ2-5; tentative D call: TRBD2 (5 bases). V lost 5 bases and J 3 bases, leaving 16 bases between the germline ends. CDR1 is MGHRA, CDR2 YSYEKL, per germline. This CDR3 has 15 residues. The DNA of the CDR3 is TGCGCCAGCAGCTTAACCCTGAGGGCAGAAGAGACCCAGTACTTC. Translated: CASSLTLRAEETQYF.

This chain connects TRBV5-8 to TRBJ1-3; D is unresolved. Germline values: CDR1 SGHTS, CDR2 YDEGEE. CDR3 length: 13 amino acids. Trimming removed 2 bases from V and 0 bases from J, with 3 bases in between. CDR3 nucleotides: TGTGCCAGCAGCTTAGCCTCTGGAAACACCATATATTTT. Translating it yields CASSLASGNTIYF.

V and J are TRBV28 and TRBJ2-1, with 9 bases lining up with TRBD2. Germline V lookup: CDR1 MDHEN, CDR2 SYDVKM. The CDR3 consists of 16 residues. After removal of 6 bases from V and 8 bases from J, the junction contained 14 bases not matched to a gene. CDR3 bases: TGTGCCAGCAGCCGCCGACTAGCGGACCCTATAGATGAGCAGTTCTTC. It encodes CASSRRLADPIDEQFF.

J is TRBJ1-1 and V is TRBV11-2; the D gene is possibly TRBD1 (5 bases). V shed 1 base and J shed 5 bases, with 17 bases lying between them. This CDR3 is built from 16 residues. Looked up from germline, CDR1 is SGHAT and CDR2 is FQNNGV. CDR3 protein: CASSLVYRGGETEAFF. The CDR3 DNA reads TGTGCCAGCAGCTTAGTGTATAGGGGAGGTGAAACTGAAGCTTTCTTT.